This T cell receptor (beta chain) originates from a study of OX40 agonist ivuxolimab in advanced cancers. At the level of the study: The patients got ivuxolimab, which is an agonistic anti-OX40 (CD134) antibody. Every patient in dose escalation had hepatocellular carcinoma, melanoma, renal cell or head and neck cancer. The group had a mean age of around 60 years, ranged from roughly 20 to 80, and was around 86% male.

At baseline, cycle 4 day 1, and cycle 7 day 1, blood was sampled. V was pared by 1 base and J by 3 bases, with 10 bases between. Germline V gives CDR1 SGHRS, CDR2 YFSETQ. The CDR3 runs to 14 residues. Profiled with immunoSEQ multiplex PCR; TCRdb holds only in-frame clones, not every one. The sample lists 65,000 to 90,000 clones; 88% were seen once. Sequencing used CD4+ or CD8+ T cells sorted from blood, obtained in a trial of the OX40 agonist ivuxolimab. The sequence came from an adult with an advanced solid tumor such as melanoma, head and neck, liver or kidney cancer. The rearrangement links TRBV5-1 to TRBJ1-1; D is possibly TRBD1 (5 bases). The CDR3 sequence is CASSLKQGHTEAFF. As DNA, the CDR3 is TGCGCCAGCAGCTTGAAGCAGGGTCACACTGAAGCTTTCTTT. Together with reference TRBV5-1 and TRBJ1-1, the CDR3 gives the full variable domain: KAGVTQTPRYLIKTRGQQVTLSCSPISGHRSVSWYQQTPGQGLQFLFEYFSETQRNKGNFPGRFSGRQFSNSRSEMNVSTLELGDSALYLCASSLKQGHTEAFFGQGTRLTVV.